Only one count was recorded for the clone carrying this T cell receptor (beta chain). The data belong to a study of T cell changes during pregnancy in multiple sclerosis. The V gene lost 6 bases and the J gene lost 0 bases, with 9 bases spanning the gap. Germline loops: CDR1 MNHEY, CDR2 SVGAGI. CDR3 length: 14 residues. Clones were read by immunoSEQ multiplex PCR, and TCRdb kept only the in-frame ones, dropping some. The sample carries 93,000 or so clones, around 91% recorded once. This sample comprised peripheral blood, obtained after pregnancy. The chain couples TRBV6-5 to TRBJ1-3, with D uncertain. This receptor was identified in a female donor with multiple sclerosis, enrolled in a pregnancy study. In DNA, the CDR3 is TGTGCCAGCAGCCCCGTCTTCTCTGGAAACACCATATATTTT. Its protein is CASSPVFSGNTIYF.